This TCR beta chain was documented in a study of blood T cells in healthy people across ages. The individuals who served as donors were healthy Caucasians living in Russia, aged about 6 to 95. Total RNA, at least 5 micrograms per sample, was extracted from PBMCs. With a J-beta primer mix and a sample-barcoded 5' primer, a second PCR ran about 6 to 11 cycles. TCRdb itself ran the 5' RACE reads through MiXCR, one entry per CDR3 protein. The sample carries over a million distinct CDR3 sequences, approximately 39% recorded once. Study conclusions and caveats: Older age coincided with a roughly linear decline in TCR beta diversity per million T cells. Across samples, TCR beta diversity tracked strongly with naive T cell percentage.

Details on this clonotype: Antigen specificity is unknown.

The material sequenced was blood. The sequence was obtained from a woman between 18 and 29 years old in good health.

The CDR3 DNA reads as TGCAGTGCTATAGAGATAGCGGGGGGGTCCTACAATGAGCAGTACTTC. This codes for CSAIEIAGGSYNEQYF. The chain recombines TRBV20-1 with TRBJ2-7, with 11 bases that match TRBD2. This CDR3 is 16 amino acids long. CDR1 and CDR2 (germline): DFQATT, SNEGSKA (reference sequence). The ends lost 4 bases at V and 7 bases at J; junction bases unmatched: 15.